A selection of T cell receptor beta chains follows, all from one sample in a study of T cells in Graves' hyperthyroidism and ophthalmopathy. TCRdb analysed the multiplex PCR reads with MiXCR anew, one entry per CDR3 protein. The sample lists 250,000 to 300,000 distinct CDR3 sequences, about a sixth occurring once. Material for sequencing was blood. The receptors derive from a woman aged 55-69 years with Graves' ophthalmopathy. Both conserved end residues are trimmed from each CDR3. Each record gives: V gene, CDR3 length, CDR3 protein.

v_call: TRBV6-5
cdr3_length: 13
cdr3_aa: ASSYSGGWYTEAF

v_call: TRBV15
cdr3_length: 15
cdr3_aa: ATSRSVPGTGEYEQF

v_call: TRBV6-2/TRBV6-3
cdr3_length: 12
cdr3_aa: ASSYRRDNSPLH

v_call: TRBV6-2/TRBV6-3
cdr3_length: 13
cdr3_aa: ASSSLDTMNTEAF

v_call: TRBV3-1
cdr3_length: 10
cdr3_aa: ASSHEGSPLH

v_call: TRBV7-9
cdr3_length: 12
cdr3_aa: ASSTHTSSGELL

v_call: TRBV11-3
cdr3_length: 11
cdr3_aa: ASSSGPGNEQY

v_call: TRBV20-1
cdr3_length: 12
cdr3_aa: SATTGTTVNEQF

v_call: TRBV28
cdr3_length: 16
cdr3_aa: ASSLPPGGQRRNQPQH

v_call: TRBV30
cdr3_length: 11
cdr3_aa: AWSGPTREKLF

v_call: TRBV4-3
cdr3_length: 14
cdr3_aa: ASSQIYSGRGYEQY

v_call: TRBV5-1
cdr3_length: 11
cdr3_aa: ASSLERGGPQH

v_call: TRBV28
cdr3_length: 12
cdr3_aa: ASRLAGEYNEQF

v_call: TRBV12-3/TRBV12-4
cdr3_length: 14
cdr3_aa: ASSLGLAGGPYEQF

v_call: TRBV7-2
cdr3_length: 12
cdr3_aa: ASSLGLQRYEQY

v_call: TRBV12-3/TRBV12-4
cdr3_length: 15
cdr3_aa: ASSLASFRGGKETQY

v_call: TRBV10-3
cdr3_length: 13
cdr3_aa: AISGQAMGNQPQH

v_call: TRBV12-3/TRBV12-4
cdr3_length: 12
cdr3_aa: ASSPSAASYEQY

v_call: TRBV11-2
cdr3_length: 11
cdr3_aa: ASSLVRDSIYT

v_call: TRBV5-1
cdr3_length: 15
cdr3_aa: ASSLAPAGGPTGELF

v_call: TRBV7-3
cdr3_length: 12
cdr3_aa: ASSFSPAVDTQY